These T cell receptor beta chains were read from a single sample in a study of T cell repertoires in cytomegalovirus infection. TCRdb reprocessed the reads with MiXCR, giving one entry per CDR3 protein. This sample has approximately 200,000 distinct CDR3 sequences, with over 20% found just once. Input material: CD8+ T cells from PBMCs. The origin of the receptors is a human donor in good health (CMV status not recorded). Some clones in this sample may be carry-over from other donors' samples. The CDR3 runs from the conserved cysteine through the conserved F or W. A D gene is named only where the DNA matches it firmly.

J gene | V gene | D gene | CDR3 protein
TRBJ1-5 | TRBV12-3/TRBV12-4 | TRBD1 | CASSSFTGATQPQHF
TRBJ2-1 | TRBV7-8 | . | CASSPYLSYNEQFF
TRBJ1-2 | TRBV2 | . | CASSEGGSSYGYTF
TRBJ2-7 | TRBV29-1 | . | CSVGQSGSSYEQYF
TRBJ1-5 | TRBV12-3/TRBV12-4 | TRBD1 | CASSSGGADQPQHF
TRBJ1-2 | TRBV2 | . | CASSQSGVQGYTF
TRBJ1-1 | TRBV7-9 | . | CASRNGTNTEAFF
TRBJ1-1 | TRBV28 | . | CASTERGTEAFF
TRBJ1-2 | TRBV27 | . | CASSFVRGSPLGYTF
TRBJ2-2 | TRBV10-3 | TRBD2 | CAILTSGNTGELFF
TRBJ2-5 | TRBV10-3 | . | CAISHSGTPEETQYF
TRBJ2-1 | TRBV28 | . | CASSFAGADEQFF
TRBJ2-7 | TRBV6-5 | . | CASSPTGGLKQYF
TRBJ2-7 | TRBV7-6 | . | CASSSRVGTYEQYF
TRBJ1-5 | TRBV25-1 | . | CASSEFGGGQPQHF
TRBJ2-3 | TRBV28 | . | CASSLRGADTQYF
TRBJ1-1 | TRBV5-8 | . | CASSPGGTTEAFF
TRBJ1-4 | TRBV28 | . | CASSQRTNSEKLFF
TRBJ2-1 | TRBV7-9 | TRBD1 | CASSPTGGYDEQFF